These 30 T cell receptor beta chains originate from one sample sequenced in a study of T-cell reconstitution after alpha-beta-depleted transplantation in children. Unique molecular identifiers were used in preparing the TCRbeta library. MiXCR was run by TCRdb on the PCR reads, yielding one entry per CDR3 protein. The sample carries around 450,000 distinct CDR3 sequences, roughly 16% recorded once. Source: PBMCs, mostly from graft donor cells, taken 360 days after TCRalphabeta/CD19-depleted stem cell transplant. The receptors here all came from a boy in the first two years of life who had a stem cell transplant for Wiskott-Aldrich syndrome, so the T cells may come from the graft donor.

The V gene is TRBV20-1, the J gene TRBJ2-1; 13 bases match TRBD2. The CDR3 runs to 16 residues. V was pared by 3 bases and J by 4 bases, with 6 bases of the junction left unmatched. From germline, CDR1 is DFQATT and CDR2 SNEGSKA (reference sequence). In nucleotides, the CDR3 is TGCAGTGCTAGGCTCGGACTAGCGGGGGCATACAATGAGCAGTTCTTC. This translates into CSARLGLAGAYNEQFF.

The chain joins TRBV5-1 to TRBJ2-1; D is unresolved. In germline, CDR1 is SGHRS, CDR2 YFSETQ. The CDR3 is 14 residues long. The V end lost 1 base, the J end lost 2 bases, and 7 bases lay between the germline ends. The CDR3 protein is CASSLSGPYNEQFF. Written as DNA, the CDR3 is TGCGCCAGCAGCTTGTCCGGGCCCTACAATGAGCAGTTCTTC.

This clonotype was detected a few times. The V gene is TRBV5-1, the J gene TRBJ2-3, with TRBD2 matching over 8 bases. The J segment lost 10 bases and the V segment lost 3 bases, leaving 7 bases of the junction unmatched. There are 13 residues in the CDR3. Looked up from germline, CDR1 is SGHRS and CDR2 is YFSETQ. In DNA, the CDR3 is TGCGCCAGCAGCTCACCGAGCGGGAGTTCGCAGTATTTT. Encoded protein: CASSSPSGSSQYF.

This clonotype has just a few counts. This chain links TRBV20-1 with TRBJ1-4; D might be TRBD1 (5 bases). The CDR3 is 16 amino acids. CDR1 is DFQATT and CDR2 is SNEGSKA in the germline V gene (reference sequence). V was cut by 0 bases and J by 7 bases, with 18 bases left in between. This chain's CDR3 is CSARDMVREASEKLFF. As DNA, the CDR3 is TGCAGTGCTAGAGATATGGTCAGGGAGGCGAGTGAAAAACTGTTTTTT.

This clonotype showed up just a few times. This chain links TRBV9 with TRBJ2-3, with 11 positions matching TRBD2. CDR3 length: 16 amino acids. Trimming cost V 0 bases and J 4 bases; bases outside gene matches: 4. Germline V lookup: CDR1 SGDLS, CDR2 YYNGEE. The CDR3 region has the DNA TGTGCCAGCAGCGTAGGGCTAGCGGGAGGTGCAGATACGCAGTATTTT. As protein: CASSVGLAGGADTQYF.

J is TRBJ2-7 and V is TRBV7-2; D is possibly TRBD2 (5 bases). The germline gives CDR1 SGHTA, CDR2 FQGNSA. CDR3 length: 14 residues. The ends were cut back, 5 bases at V and 4 bases at J, with 15 bases in the middle. The CDR3 region has the DNA TGTGCCAGCAGCCCACGGGGTTTGGGGTACGAGCAGTACTTC. Amino acid sequence: CASSPRGLGYEQYF.

The chain is built from TRBV10-2 and TRBJ2-7; 9 bases fit TRBD1. Per germline, CDR1 WSHSY and CDR2 SAAADI. Germline trimming cut 3 bases from V and 1 base from J; bases unmatched to any gene: 4. The CDR3 covers 15 residues. The CDR3 DNA reads TGCGCCAGCAGTGATTACAGGGGGCGGTCCTACGAGCAGTACTTC. This translates into CASSDYRGRSYEQYF.

This clonotype was seen a handful of times. The chain carries TRBV11-2 and TRBJ2-3; 8 bases are shared with TRBD1. J was trimmed by 0 bases and V by 8 bases; bases with no gene match: 7. This CDR3 contains 15 residues. The germline gives CDR1 SGHAT, CDR2 FQNNGV. This chain's CDR3 is CASRRRTGSTDTQYF. The CDR3 coding sequence is TGTGCCAGCCGACGCAGGACAGGGAGCACAGATACGCAGTATTTT.

The table lists this clonotype with a few counts. V gene TRBV12-3 or TRBV12-4 combines with J gene TRBJ2-7; D not resolved. The ends were cut back, 6 bases at V and 2 bases at J, with 11 bases in the middle. The CDR3 is made up of 13 amino acids. CDR3 nucleotide sequence: TGTGCCAGCAGCATGCTCGGCCCCTACGAGCAGTACTTC. Translation: CASSMLGPYEQYF.

The J gene is TRBJ2-1, the V gene TRBV4-3; D might be TRBD2 (6 bases). Germline V gene sequence: CDR1 LGHNA, CDR2 YSLEER. V lost 1 base, J lost 6 bases, and 25 bases lay in between. The CDR3 consists of 19 residues. The CDR3 DNA is TGCGCCAGCAGCCAAGGATGGGGGAACCGGGACTCAGGTACCAATGAGCAGTTCTTC. It yields the protein CASSQGWGNRDSGTNEQFF.

The chain links TRBV18 to TRBJ2-1; TRBD2 aligns across 9 bases. The V gene's germline CDR1 is KGHSH and CDR2 LQKENI. The junction had 11 bases not matched to a gene; V was cut back by 8 bases and J by 0 bases. There are 17 residues in the CDR3. The chain's CDR3 is CASRGLAVPRSYNEQFF. CDR3 bases: TGTGCCAGCCGGGGACTAGCAGTCCCCCGCTCCTACAATGAGCAGTTCTTC.

The rearrangement uses TRBV4-1 and TRBJ2-3; TRBD1 or TRBD2 may be the D gene (6 bases each). Trimming pared 4 bases from V and 4 bases from J, leaving 15 bases between. The CDR3 is 15 amino acids. Germline CDR1 MGHRA, CDR2 YSYEKL. This CDR3 reads CASSPGQPGADTQYF. The CDR3 DNA follows: TGCGCCAGCAGCCCAGGACAGCCGGGGGCAGATACGCAGTATTTT.

This clonotype was observed a few times. The V call is TRBV10-3, the J call TRBJ1-1; no definite D call. The germline V and J ends were trimmed by 4 bases and 0 bases, with 6 bases remaining between them. The CDR3 sequence is 13 residues long. Per germline, CDR1 ENHRY and CDR2 SYGVKD. The CDR3 loop reads CAISVDMNTEAFF. The CDR3 coding sequence is TGTGCCATCAGTGTGGATATGAACACTGAAGCTTTCTTT.

This clonotype was counted only a few times. This chain joins TRBV11-2 and TRBJ2-1; 11 positions agree with TRBD2. The germline gives CDR1 SGHAT, CDR2 FQNNGV. Trimming took 0 bases from V and 4 from J; bases not matched to a gene: 5. The CDR3 loop spans 17 amino acids. CDR3 in DNA: TGTGCCAGCAGCTTAGATAGTCTAGCGGGAGGTTACAATGAGCAGTTCTTC. It specifies CASSLDSLAGGYNEQFF.

This chain links TRBV28 with TRBJ2-2; D uncertain. The CDR3 extends over 15 amino acids. Germline V CDR1 and CDR2: MDHEN, SYDVKM. Trimming shortened V by 1 base and J by 5 bases, and 11 bases separated the two germline ends. In DNA, the CDR3 is TGTGCCAGCAGTTTATCTCGGACGCCAACCGGGGAGCTGTTTTTT. It yields the protein CASSLSRTPTGELFF.

J is TRBJ2-4 and V is TRBV28; D remains unclear. This CDR3 contains 19 residues. Trimming cost V 1 base and J 0 bases, with 19 bases left between them. From germline, CDR1 is MDHEN and CDR2 SYDVKM. For the CDR3, the DNA is TGTGCCAGCAGTTTATCTCCCCCGGGCCGGAGACTAGCCAAAAACATTCAGTACTTC. It encodes CASSLSPPGRRLAKNIQYF.

This clonotype was observed many times. The V and J genes are TRBV10-3 and TRBJ2-7; unclear D gene. The CDR3 contains 14 residues. Germline lookup yields CDR1 ENHRY and CDR2 SYGVKD. V lost 0 bases and J lost 7, with 13 bases in between. The CDR3 region has the DNA TGTGCCATCAGTGAGTCGCTAGATGCTCGGGAGCAGTACTTC. It codes for CAISESLDAREQYF.

The chain has TRBV5-1 and TRBJ1-2; the match to TRBD1 covers 7 bases. The length of the CDR3 is 13 residues. Per the germline V gene, CDR1 is SGHRS and CDR2 is YFSETQ. Trimming at V came to 4 bases and at J to 2 bases, leaving 2 bases not matched to a gene. The CDR3 reads CASSQQGNYGYTF. The CDR3 DNA reads as TGCGCCAGCAGCCAACAGGGGAACTATGGCTACACCTTC.

This chain uses TRBV12-3 or TRBV12-4 with TRBJ2-1; 9 positions agree with TRBD1. The CDR3 extends over 15 amino acids. The trim removed 5 bases at V and 6 bases at J, leaving 8 bases unmatched. CDR3 coding DNA: TGTGCCAGCAGTCTTTCGGGACAGGGATTCAATGAGCAGTTCTTC. It is translated as CASSLSGQGFNEQFF.

This clonotype has just a few counts. The chain recombines TRBV28 with TRBJ2-7, with 8 bases fitting TRBD2. The CDR3 contains 15 residues. The germline CDR1 and CDR2 sequences are MDHEN and SYDVKM. J lost 2 bases, V lost 4 bases, and 7 bases had no gene match. CDR3 loop: CASSSGGEGPYEQYF. The DNA for the CDR3 is TGTGCCAGCAGTTCCGGGGGGGAAGGCCCCTACGAGCAGTACTTC.

The rearrangement uses TRBV12-3 or TRBV12-4 and TRBJ1-5; 8 positions match TRBD1. The CDR3 loop spans 16 amino acids. Unmatched junction bases numbered 10, after V lost 2 bases and J lost 7 bases. Here the CDR3 reads CASSLTAGGTGQPQHF. The CDR3, as DNA: TGTGCCAGCAGTTTAACGGCAGGGGGCACGGGACAGCCCCAGCATTTT.

This clonotype appeared once. The V gene is TRBV6-5, the J gene TRBJ1-5, with unresolved D. Germline lookup yields CDR1 MNHEY and CDR2 SVGAGI. The V and J ends lost 5 bases and 4 bases respectively, with 6 bases between them. The CDR3 has 12 amino acids. CDR3: CASSTKNQPQHF. The CDR3 coding sequence is TGTGCCAGCAGTACCAAGAATCAGCCCCAGCATTTT.

This clonotype was seen more than once but under ten times. This chain uses TRBV7-2 with TRBJ2-3; the match to TRBD2 covers 10 bases. J was trimmed by 3 bases and V by 1 base; bases with no gene match: 4. Germline V gene sequence: CDR1 SGHTA, CDR2 FQGNSA. This CDR3 region has 16 residues. CDR3 sequence (DNA): TGTGCCAGCAGCTTAGTAATACTAGCGGGAACAGATACGCAGTATTTT. Translated, it gives CASSLVILAGTDTQYF.

The genes are TRBV11-1 and TRBJ2-3; 9 positions match TRBD2. The ends lost 5 bases at V and 4 bases at J; junction bases unmatched: 16. The germline V gene has CDR1 SGHAT and CDR2 FQDESV (reference sequence). The CDR3 runs 18 residues. The CDR3: CASSPRGWTSARPDTQYF. The CDR3, as DNA: TGTGCCAGCAGCCCCCGCGGGTGGACTAGCGCCCGCCCAGATACGCAGTATTTT.

This clonotype has at least ten counts. The J gene is TRBJ2-3, the V gene TRBV7-8; D unclear. The CDR3 is made up of 14 amino acids. Germline-derived CDR1 and CDR2 are SGHVS and FQNEAQ. The germline V and J ends were trimmed by 4 bases and 1 base, with 9 bases remaining between them. Here the CDR3 reads CASSSIPGTDTQYF. The CDR3 DNA reads TGTGCCAGCAGCTCGATCCCGGGCACAGATACGCAGTATTTT. Together with reference TRBV7-8 and TRBJ2-3, the CDR3 gives the full variable domain: GAGVSQSPRYKVAKRGQDVALRCDPISGHVSLFWYQQALGQGPEFLTYFQNEAQLDKSGLPSDRFFAERPEGSVSTLKIQRTQQEDSAVYLCASSSIPGTDTQYFGPGTRLTVL.

This clonotype was counted ten times or more. This chain links TRBV5-1 with TRBJ2-7, with unresolved D. Looked up from germline, CDR1 is SGHRS and CDR2 is YFSETQ. Trimming shortened V by 3 bases and J by 3 bases, and 13 bases separated the two germline ends. This CDR3 region has 14 residues. The CDR3 coding sequence is TGCGCCAGCAGCTCGCAACCCGGGTTCTACGAGCAGTACTTC. As protein: CASSSQPGFYEQYF.

The chain carries TRBV27 and TRBJ2-5; 10 bases map to TRBD2. There are 16 residues in the CDR3. The V and J ends lost 4 bases and 4 bases, in that order; junction bases with no gene match: 9. CDR1 and CDR2 (germline): MNHEY, SMNVEV (reference sequence). CDR3 sequence reads: CASSSRAGGPLETQYF. CDR3 in DNA: TGTGCCAGCAGTTCTCGAGCGGGAGGGCCTTTAGAGACCCAGTACTTC.

The chain is built from TRBV5-1 and TRBJ1-1; D remains unclear. This CDR3 is built from 14 residues. V shed 4 bases and J shed 4 bases, with 14 bases lying between them. The germline CDR1 and CDR2 sequences are SGHRS and YFSETQ. The CDR3 DNA follows: TGCGCCAGCAGCCCCCTACCGAGGAGCACTGAAGCTTTCTTT. This codes for CASSPLPRSTEAFF.

Ten or more counts support this clonotype. V and J are TRBV2 and TRBJ2-5, with 9 bases identical to TRBD2. The CDR3 covers 16 residues. Germline CDR1 is SNHLY and CDR2 is FYNNEI. Trimming at V came to 1 base and at J to 2 bases, leaving 5 bases not matched to a gene. CDR3 loop: CASSEGLSGRQETQYF. The CDR3 region has the DNA TGTGCCAGCAGTGAAGGCCTTAGCGGGAGACAAGAGACCCAGTACTTC.

This clonotype has only a few counts. V is TRBV18 and J is TRBJ2-3; TRBD2 aligns across 10 bases. V lost 4 bases to trimming and J lost 4 bases; unmatched junction nucleotides: 8. The CDR3 runs to 16 residues. Germline V gives CDR1 KGHSH, CDR2 LQKENI. The DNA for the CDR3 is TGTGCCAGCTCACGAACTAGCGGGGATGTCTCAGATACGCAGTATTTT. It specifies CASSRTSGDVSDTQYF.